This paragraph covers one T cell receptor (beta chain) sequence. Deletions cut 1 base from V and 2 bases from J, with 11 bases between. CDR3 length: 14 residues. The germline gives CDR1 SQVTM, CDR2 ANQGSEA. This sample was taken from a study of shared clonotypes between healthy human individuals. The repertoire was sequenced with immunoSEQ multiplex PCR; TCRdb's copy has only in-frame clones and lacks some. The profile covers around 2.5 million clones, with approximately 94% appearing a single time and around 0.37% taken by the ten largest. Sequenced input: naive CD4+ T cells from PBMCs. Subset: CD45RA+ positively selected. The chain couples TRBV29-1 to TRBJ1-2, with a tentative D call TRBD1 (6 bases). The receptor was isolated from a man between 18 and 29 years old in good health. Some clones in this sample may be carry-over from other donors' samples. The CDR3 is CSVEAGQGNYGYTF. The CDR3 DNA follows: TGCAGCGTTGAAGCGGGGCAGGGGAACTATGGCTACACCTTC.